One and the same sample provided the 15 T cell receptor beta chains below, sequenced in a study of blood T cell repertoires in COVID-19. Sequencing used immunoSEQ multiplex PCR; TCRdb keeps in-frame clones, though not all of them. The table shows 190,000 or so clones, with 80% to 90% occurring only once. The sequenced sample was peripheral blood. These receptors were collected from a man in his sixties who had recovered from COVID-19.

The CDR3 spells CASSLAGTAFYNEQFF. The DNA for the CDR3 is TGCGCCAGCAGCTTGGCCGGGACAGCCTTTTACAATGAGCAGTTCTTC. This chain links TRBV5-1 with TRBJ2-1, with 7 positions matching TRBD1. The CDR3 extends over 16 amino acids. Germline V CDR1 and CDR2: SGHRS, YFSETQ. V lost 0 bases to trimming and J lost 4 bases; unmatched junction nucleotides: 7.

CDR3 sequence (DNA): TGTGCCAGCAGTCTGGACAGGTATGAGCAGTTCTTC. Residues: CASSLDRYEQFF. V is TRBV2 and J is TRBJ2-1, with 7 positions matching TRBD1. This CDR3 region has 12 residues. Trimming cost V 5 bases and J 8 bases; bases outside gene matches: 3. Germline loops: CDR1 SNHLY, CDR2 FYNNEI.

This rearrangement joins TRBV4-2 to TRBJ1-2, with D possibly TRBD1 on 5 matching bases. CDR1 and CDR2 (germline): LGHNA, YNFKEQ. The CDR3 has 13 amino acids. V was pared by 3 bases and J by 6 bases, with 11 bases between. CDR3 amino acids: CASSQSSGDGYTF. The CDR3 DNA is TGTGCCAGCAGCCAGTCTTCGGGGGATGGCTACACCTTC.

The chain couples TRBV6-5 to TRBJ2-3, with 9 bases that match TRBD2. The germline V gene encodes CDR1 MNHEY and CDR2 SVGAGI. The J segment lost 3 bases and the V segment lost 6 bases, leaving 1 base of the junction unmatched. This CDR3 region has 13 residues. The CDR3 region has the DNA TGTGCCAGCAGAGGACTAGCGACAGATACGCAGTATTTT. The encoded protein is CASRGLATDTQYF.

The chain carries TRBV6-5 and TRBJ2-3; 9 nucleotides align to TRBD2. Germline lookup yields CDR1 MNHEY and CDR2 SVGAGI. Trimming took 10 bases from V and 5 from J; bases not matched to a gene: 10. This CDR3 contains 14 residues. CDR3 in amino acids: CAINSGSGGDTQYF. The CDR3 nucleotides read TGTGCCATCAATAGCGGGAGTGGGGGAGATACGCAGTATTTT.

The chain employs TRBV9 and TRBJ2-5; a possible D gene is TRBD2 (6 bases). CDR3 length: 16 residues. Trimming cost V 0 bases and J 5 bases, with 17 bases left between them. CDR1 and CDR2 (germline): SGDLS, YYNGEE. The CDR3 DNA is TGTGCCAGCAGCGTAGCGGGGGACCGCCCGATGGAGACCCAGTACTTC. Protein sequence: CASSVAGDRPMETQYF.

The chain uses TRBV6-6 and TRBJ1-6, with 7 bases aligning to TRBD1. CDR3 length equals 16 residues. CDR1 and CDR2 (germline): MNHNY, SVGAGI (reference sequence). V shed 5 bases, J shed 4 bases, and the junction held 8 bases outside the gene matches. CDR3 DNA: TGTGCCAGCAGTAGGGACAGCGAACCTTATAATTCACCCCTCCACTTT. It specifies CASSRDSEPYNSPLHF.

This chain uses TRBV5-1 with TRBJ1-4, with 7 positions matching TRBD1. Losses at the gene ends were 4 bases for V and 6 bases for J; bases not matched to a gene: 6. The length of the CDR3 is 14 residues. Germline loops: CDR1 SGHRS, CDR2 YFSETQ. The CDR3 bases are TGCGCCAGCAGCATCGGACAGGCAGATGAAAAACTGTTTTTT. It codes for CASSIGQADEKLFF.

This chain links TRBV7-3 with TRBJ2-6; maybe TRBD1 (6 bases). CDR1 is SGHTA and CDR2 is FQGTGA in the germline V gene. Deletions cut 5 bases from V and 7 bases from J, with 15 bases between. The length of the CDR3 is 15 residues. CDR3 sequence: CASSIHGGNANVLTF. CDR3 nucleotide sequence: TGTGCCAGCAGCATTCATGGGGGCAACGCCAACGTCCTGACTTTC.

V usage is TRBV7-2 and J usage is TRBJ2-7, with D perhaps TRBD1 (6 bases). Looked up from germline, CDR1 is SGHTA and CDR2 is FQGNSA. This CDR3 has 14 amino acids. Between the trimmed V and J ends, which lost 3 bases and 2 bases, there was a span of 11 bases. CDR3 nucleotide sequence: TGTGCCAGCAGCTTTAGACAGGACACCTACGAGCAGTACTTC. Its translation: CASSFRQDTYEQYF.

Here the CDR3 reads CASSTTGVLLYGYTF. CDR3 sequence (DNA): TGTGCCAGTAGTACGACAGGAGTACTACTCTATGGCTACACCTTC. The rearrangement uses TRBV19 and TRBJ1-2; D may be TRBD1 (6 bases). V lost 4 bases, J lost 4 bases, and 16 bases lay in between. Germline V lookup: CDR1 LNHDA, CDR2 SQIVND (reference sequence). The CDR3 consists of 15 residues.

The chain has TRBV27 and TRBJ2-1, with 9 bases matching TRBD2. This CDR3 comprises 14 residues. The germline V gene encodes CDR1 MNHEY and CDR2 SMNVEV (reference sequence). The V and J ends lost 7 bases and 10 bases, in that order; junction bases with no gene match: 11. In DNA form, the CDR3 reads TGTGCCAGCACCTGGGGTAGCGGGGGAAGAGAGCAGTTCTTC. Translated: CASTWGSGGREQFF.

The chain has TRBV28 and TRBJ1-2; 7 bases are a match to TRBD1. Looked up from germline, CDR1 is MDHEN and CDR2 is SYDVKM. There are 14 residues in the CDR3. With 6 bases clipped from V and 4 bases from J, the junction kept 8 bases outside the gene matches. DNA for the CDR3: TGTGCCAGCAGGGGAACAGGGGAGCGCTATGGCTACACCTTC. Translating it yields CASRGTGERYGYTF.

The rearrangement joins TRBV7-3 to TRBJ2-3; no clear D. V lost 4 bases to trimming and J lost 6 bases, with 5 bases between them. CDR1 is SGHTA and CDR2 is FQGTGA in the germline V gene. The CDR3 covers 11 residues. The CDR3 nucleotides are TGTGCCAGCAGCTCCTCTGATACGCAGTATTTT. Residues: CASSSSDTQYF.

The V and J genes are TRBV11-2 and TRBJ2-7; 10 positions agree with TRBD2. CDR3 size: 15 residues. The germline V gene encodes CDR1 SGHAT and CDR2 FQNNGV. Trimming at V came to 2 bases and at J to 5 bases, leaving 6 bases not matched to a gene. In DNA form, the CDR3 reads TGTGCCAGCAGCTTAATAGCGGGGGGTTCGGACGAGCAGTACTTC. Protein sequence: CASSLIAGGSDEQYF.